The present entry profiles one T cell receptor beta chain with its context. Its antigen is undetermined. This entry comes from a study of chemoradiotherapy in HPV16-positive cancers. For the study at large: Two HPV16-positive patients' cells yielded candidate HPV-specific clones and common motifs. Study findings and constraints: HPV-responsive T-cell expansion during chemoradiotherapy was linked to improved recurrence-free survival in HPV16-positive patients. Only a couple of HPV16-positive patients supplied the functional HPV-specificity definition. Non-HPV-specific T cells did not expand in tumors during treatment, whereas candidate HPV-specific clones and E7-related motifs did.

Using immunoSEQ multiplex PCR, the repertoire was profiled, and TCRdb retains in-frame clones only, with some absent. The data contain over 10,000 clones, around 66% of them singletons. There are 14 residues in the CDR3. Germline lookup yields CDR1 SGHRS and CDR2 YFSETQ. The V end was cut by 0 bases, the J end by 1 base, with 7 bases between. This sequence joins TRBV5-1 and TRBJ1-1, with a possible D match to TRBD1 (6 bases). This specimen was acquired from a patient who underwent chemoradiotherapy. The TCR originated in a human donor with HPV-associated anogenital cancer. CDR3 coding DNA: TGCGCCAGCAGCTTGGAGGGGGGGAACACTGAAGCTTTCTTT. This sequence encodes CASSLEGGNTEAFF.